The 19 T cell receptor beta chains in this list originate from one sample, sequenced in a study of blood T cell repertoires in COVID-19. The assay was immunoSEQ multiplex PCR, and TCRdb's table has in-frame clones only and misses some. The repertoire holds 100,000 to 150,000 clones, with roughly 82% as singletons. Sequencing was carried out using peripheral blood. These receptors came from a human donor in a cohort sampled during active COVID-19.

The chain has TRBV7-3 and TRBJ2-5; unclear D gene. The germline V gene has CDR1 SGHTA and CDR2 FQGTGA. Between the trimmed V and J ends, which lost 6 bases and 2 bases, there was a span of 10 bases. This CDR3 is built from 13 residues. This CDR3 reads CASSPTEQETQYF. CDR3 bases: TGTGCCAGCAGTCCGACTGAGCAAGAGACCCAGTACTTC. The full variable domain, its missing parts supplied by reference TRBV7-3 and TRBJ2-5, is GAGVSQTPSNKVTEKGKYVELRCDPISGHTALYWYRQSLGQGPEFLIYFQGTGAADDSGLPNDRFFAVRPEGSVSTLKIQRTERGDSAVYLCASSPTEQETQYFGPGTRLLVL.

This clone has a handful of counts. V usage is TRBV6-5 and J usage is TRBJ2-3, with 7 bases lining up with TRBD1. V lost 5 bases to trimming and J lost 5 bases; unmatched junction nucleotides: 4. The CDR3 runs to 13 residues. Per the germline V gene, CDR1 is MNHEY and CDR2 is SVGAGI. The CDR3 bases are TGTGCCAGCAGTAAAACAGGGGTAGATACGCAGTATTTT. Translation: CASSKTGVDTQYF.

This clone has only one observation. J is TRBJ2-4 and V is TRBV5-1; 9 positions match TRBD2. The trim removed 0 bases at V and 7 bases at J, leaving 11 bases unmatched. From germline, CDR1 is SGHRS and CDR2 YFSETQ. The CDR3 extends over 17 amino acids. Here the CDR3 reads CASSLVQTSGPENIQYF. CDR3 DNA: TGCGCCAGCAGCTTGGTGCAGACTAGCGGCCCTGAGAACATTCAGTACTTC.

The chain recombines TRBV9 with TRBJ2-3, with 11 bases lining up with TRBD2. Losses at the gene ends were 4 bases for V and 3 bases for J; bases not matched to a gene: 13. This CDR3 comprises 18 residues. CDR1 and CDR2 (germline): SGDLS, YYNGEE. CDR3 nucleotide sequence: TGTGCCAGCAGCTCCACTAGCGGGAGACTCGGATGGACAGATACGCAGTATTTT. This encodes CASSSTSGRLGWTDTQYF.

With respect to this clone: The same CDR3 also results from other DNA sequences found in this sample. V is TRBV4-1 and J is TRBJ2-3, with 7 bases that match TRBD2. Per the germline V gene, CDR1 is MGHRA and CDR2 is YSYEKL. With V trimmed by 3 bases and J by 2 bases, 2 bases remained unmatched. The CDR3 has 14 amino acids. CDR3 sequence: CASSHGTNTDTQYF. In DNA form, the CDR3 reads TGCGCCAGCAGCCATGGGACTAACACAGATACGCAGTATTTT.

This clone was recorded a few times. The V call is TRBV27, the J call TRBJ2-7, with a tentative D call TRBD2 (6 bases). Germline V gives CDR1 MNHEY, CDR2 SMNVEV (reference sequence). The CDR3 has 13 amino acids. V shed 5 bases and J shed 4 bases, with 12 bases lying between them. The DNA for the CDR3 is TGTGCCAGCAGTAGTTCAGGGAGGTACGAGCAGTACTTC. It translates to CASSSSGRYEQYF.

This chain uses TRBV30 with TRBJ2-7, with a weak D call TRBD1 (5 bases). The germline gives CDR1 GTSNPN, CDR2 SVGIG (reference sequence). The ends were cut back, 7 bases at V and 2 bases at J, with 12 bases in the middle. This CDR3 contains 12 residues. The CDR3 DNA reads TGTGCCTCTTCCGGACAAACCTACGAGCAGTACTTC. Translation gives CASSGQTYEQYF.

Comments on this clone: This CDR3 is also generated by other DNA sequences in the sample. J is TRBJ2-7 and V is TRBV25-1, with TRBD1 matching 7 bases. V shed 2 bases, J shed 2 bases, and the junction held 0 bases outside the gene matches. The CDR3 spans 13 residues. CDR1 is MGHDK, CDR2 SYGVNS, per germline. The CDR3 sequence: CASSEQGAYEQYF. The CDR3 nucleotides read TGTGCCAGCAGTGAACAGGGGGCCTACGAGCAGTACTTC.

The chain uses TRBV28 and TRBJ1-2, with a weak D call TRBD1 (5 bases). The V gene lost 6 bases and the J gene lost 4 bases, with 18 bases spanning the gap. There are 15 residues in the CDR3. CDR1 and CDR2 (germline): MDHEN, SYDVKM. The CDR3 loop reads CASSSQRGGIYGYTF. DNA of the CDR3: TGTGCCAGCAGCTCCCAACGGGGGGGTATCTATGGCTACACCTTC.

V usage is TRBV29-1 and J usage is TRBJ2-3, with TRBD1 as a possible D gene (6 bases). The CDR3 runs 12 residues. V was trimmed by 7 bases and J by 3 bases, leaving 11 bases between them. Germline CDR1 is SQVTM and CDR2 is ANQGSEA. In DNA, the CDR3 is TGCAGCGAACGAACAGGGACAGATACGCAGTATTTT. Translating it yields CSERTGTDTQYF.

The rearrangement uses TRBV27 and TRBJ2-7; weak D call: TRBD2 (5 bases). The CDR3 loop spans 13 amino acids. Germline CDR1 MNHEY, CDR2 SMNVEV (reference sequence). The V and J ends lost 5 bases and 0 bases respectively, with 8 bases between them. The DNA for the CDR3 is TGTGCCAGCAGTCGAGGGAGCTCCTACGAGCAGTACTTC. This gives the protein CASSRGSSYEQYF.

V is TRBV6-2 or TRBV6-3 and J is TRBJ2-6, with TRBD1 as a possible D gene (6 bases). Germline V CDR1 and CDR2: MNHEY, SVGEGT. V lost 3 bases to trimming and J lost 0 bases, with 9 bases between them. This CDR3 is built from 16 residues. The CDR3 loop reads CASSYGQNSGANVLTF. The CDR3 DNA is TGTGCCAGCAGTTATGGACAGAACTCTGGGGCCAACGTCCTGACTTTC.

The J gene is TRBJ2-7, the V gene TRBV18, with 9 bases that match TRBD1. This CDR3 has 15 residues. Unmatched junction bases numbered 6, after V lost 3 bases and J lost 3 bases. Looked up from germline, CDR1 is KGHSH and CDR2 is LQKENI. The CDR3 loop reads CASSPGTGRIYEQYF. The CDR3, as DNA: TGTGCCAGCTCACCGGGGACAGGGCGGATCTACGAGCAGTACTTC. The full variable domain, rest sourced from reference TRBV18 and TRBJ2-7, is NAGVMQNPRHLVRRRGQEARLRCSPMKGHSHVYWYRQLPEEGLKFMVYLQKENIIDESGMPKERFSAEFPKEGPSILRIQQVVRGDSAAYFCASSPGTGRIYEQYFGPGTRLTVT.

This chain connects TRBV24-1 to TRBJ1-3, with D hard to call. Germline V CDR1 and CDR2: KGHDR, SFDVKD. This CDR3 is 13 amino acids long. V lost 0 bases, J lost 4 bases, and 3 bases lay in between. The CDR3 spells CATSDLRGNTIYF. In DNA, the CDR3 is TGTGCCACCAGTGATTTGCGGGGAAACACCATATATTTT.

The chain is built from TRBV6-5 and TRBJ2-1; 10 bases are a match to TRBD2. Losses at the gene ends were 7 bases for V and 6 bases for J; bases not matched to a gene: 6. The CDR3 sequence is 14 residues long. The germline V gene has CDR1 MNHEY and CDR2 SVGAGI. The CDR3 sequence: CASTPGTSVNEQFF. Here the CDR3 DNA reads TGTGCCAGCACTCCCGGGACTAGCGTCAATGAGCAGTTCTTC.

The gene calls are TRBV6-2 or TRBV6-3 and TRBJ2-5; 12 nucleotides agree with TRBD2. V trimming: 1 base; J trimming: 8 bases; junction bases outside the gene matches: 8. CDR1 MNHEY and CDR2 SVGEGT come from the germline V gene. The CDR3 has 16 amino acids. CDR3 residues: CASSYYRTSGVGTQYF. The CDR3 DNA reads TGTGCCAGCAGTTACTATAGGACTAGCGGGGTCGGTACCCAGTACTTC.

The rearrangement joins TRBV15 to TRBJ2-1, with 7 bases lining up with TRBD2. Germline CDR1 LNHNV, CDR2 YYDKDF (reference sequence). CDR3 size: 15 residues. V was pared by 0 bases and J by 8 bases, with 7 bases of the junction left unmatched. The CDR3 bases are TGTGCCACCAGCAGAGACATAACGGGAGGTGATGAGCAGTTCTTC. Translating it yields CATSRDITGGDEQFF.

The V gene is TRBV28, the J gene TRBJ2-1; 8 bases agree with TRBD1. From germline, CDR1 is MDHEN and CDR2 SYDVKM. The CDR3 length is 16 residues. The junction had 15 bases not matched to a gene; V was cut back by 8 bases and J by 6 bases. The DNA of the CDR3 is TGTGCCAGCTTTAACGGAGGGACAGGACATCCCAATGAGCAGTTCTTC. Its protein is CASFNGGTGHPNEQFF.

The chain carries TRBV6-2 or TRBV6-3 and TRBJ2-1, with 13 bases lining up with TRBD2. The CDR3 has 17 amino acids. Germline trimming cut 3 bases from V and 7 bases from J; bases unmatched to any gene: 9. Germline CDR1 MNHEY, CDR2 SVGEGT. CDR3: CASSYFGSGLAGNEQFF. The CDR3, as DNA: TGTGCCAGCAGTTATTTCGGGTCGGGACTAGCGGGAAATGAGCAGTTCTTC.